This T cell receptor (beta chain) comes out of a study of T cell responses to AZD1222 COVID-19 vaccine. V was pared by 6 bases and J by 2 bases, with 16 bases between. From germline, CDR1 is MDHEN and CDR2 SYDVKM. The CDR3 spans 15 residues. Profiling relied on immunoSEQ multiplex PCR, and the TCRdb table lists in-frame clones only, not all of them. The data show 200,000 or so clones, approximately 94% seen once. The sequence came from an adult in good health. The V and J genes are TRBV28 and TRBJ2-5; D possibly corresponds to TRBD1 (6 bases). Sample: peripheral blood, taken on day 0 of AZD1222 vaccination. The CDR3 loop reads CASRLSWTAQETQYF. The CDR3 nucleotides read TGTGCCAGCAGACTAAGCTGGACAGCGCAAGAGACCCAGTACTTC.